This T cell receptor (beta chain) was captured in a study of shared clonotypes between healthy human individuals. Assay used: immunoSEQ multiplex PCR; TCRdb lists only in-frame clones, some missing. Of more than 400,000 clones listed, less than 96% are singletons. V trimming: 4 bases; J trimming: 2 bases; junction bases outside the gene matches: 7. Germline V lookup: CDR1 LNHDA, CDR2 SQIVND (reference sequence). The CDR3 is made up of 16 amino acids. The CD4+ fraction was divided into a CD45RA+ naive subset and a CD45RA-negative memory subset. The clonotype originates from a woman in her 30s in good health. Sequences were obtained from naive CD4+ T cells sorted from blood. The subset was: CD45RA+ positively selected. The V gene is TRBV19, the J gene TRBJ1-5; 8 bases are a match to TRBD1. CDR3 protein: CASSRYDRGRNQPQHF. CDR3 nucleotides: TGTGCCAGTAGTAGATACGACAGGGGTCGCAATCAGCCCCAGCATTTT.